This T cell receptor (beta chain) was recorded in a study of shared clonotypes between healthy human individuals. Regarding the study as a whole: The naive CD4 repertoires of four donors were compared, and roughly 5% of clonotypes were shared.

Sorted-subset replicate PCRs used about 200 ng of genomic DNA. This amount corresponded to approximately 30,000 T cell genomes. Data came from immunoSEQ multiplex PCR; TCRdb stores just in-frame clones and leaves some out. The table lists 1,400,000 or so clones, approximately 98.5% of them singletons. A word on this clone: What it recognizes is unknown.

Unmatched junction bases numbered 6, after V lost 10 bases and J lost 3 bases. Germline CDR1 reads LNHDA; CDR2 reads SQIVND (reference sequence). CDR3 length equals 14 residues. The chain links TRBV19 to TRBJ2-3; TRBD2 agrees at 11 bases. This TCR came from a young man in good health. The specimen sequenced was naive CD4+ T cells sorted from blood. Noted subset: CD45RA+ positively selected. In DNA form, the CDR3 reads TGTGCCACCTCTAGCGGGAGGTCGACAGATACGCAGTATTTT. Residues: CATSSGRSTDTQYF.